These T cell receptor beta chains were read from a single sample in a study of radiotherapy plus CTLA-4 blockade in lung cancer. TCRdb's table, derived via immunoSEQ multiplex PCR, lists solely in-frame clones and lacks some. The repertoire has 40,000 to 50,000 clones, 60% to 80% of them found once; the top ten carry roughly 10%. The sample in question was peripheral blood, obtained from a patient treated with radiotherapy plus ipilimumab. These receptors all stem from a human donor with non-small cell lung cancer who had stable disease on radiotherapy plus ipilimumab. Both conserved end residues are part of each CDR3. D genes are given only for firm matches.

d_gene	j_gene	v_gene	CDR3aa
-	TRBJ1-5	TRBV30	CAWSKDSPYSNQPQHF
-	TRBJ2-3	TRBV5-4	CASSAGRPTGTDTQYF
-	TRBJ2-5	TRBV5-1	CASSDAHRETLETQYF
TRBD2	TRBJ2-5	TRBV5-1	CASSILAGGKETQYF
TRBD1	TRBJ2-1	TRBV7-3	CASSPDRGNEQFF
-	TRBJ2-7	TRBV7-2	CASSLGQISYEQYF
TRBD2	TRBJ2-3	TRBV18	CASSPLAGGGDTQYF
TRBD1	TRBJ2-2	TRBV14	CASSWTGLTGELFF
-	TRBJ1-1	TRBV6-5	CASSRNTEAFF
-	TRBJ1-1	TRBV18	CASSPRQKANTEAFF
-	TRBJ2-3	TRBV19	CASRDLGTDTQYF
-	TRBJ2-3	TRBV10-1	CASSDLTEPNTDTQYF
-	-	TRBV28	CASSFGSSYEQYF
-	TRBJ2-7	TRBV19	CASSIGDTLYEQYF
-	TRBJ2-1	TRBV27	CASSGRLGNEQFF
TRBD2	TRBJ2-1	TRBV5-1	CASSLGLAGEQFF
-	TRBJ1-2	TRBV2	CASSPQGQTNYGYTF
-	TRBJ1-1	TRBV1	CTSSQASGWMNTEAFF
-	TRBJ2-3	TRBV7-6	CASSPYPRSDTQYF
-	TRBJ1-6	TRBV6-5	CASSDGSPASPLHF
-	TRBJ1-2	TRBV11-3	CASSPGGGSYGYTF
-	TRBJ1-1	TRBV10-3	CAISEARGTEAFF
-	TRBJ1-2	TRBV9	CASSVVKGGYGYTF
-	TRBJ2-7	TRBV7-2	CASNLRAGSYEQYF
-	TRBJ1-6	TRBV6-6	CASRREWGSGSPLHF
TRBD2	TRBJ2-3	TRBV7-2	CASSLTTAGGVTDTQYF
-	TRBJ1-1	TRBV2	CASLGSGKPGTEAFF
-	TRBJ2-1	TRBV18	CASSPLDNSYNEQFF
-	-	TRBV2	CASSEGRYSYEQYF
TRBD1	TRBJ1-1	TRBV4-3	CASSQRYRGGEAFF
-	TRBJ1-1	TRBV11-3	CASSRSWESEAFF
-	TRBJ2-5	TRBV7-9	CASSLGGPKTQYF
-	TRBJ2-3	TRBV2	CAITPRGRSSTDTQYF
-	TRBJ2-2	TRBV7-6	CASSLWRDTGELFF
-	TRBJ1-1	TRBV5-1	CASSFTEMNTEAFF
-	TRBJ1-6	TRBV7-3	CASSPRGNSPLHF
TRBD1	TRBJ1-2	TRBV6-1	CASSANEIRGRNYGYTF
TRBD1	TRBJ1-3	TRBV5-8	CASSLLGQFISGNTIYF
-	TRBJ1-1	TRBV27	CASSSQGWNTEAFF
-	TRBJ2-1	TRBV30	CAWRTDPRISSYNEQFF
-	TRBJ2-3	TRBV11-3	CASSLQGDTQYF
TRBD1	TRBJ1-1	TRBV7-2	CASSARQGGTEAFF
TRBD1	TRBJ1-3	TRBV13	CASRGTASGNTIYF
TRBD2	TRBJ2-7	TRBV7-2	CASSLGSSGGTYEQYF
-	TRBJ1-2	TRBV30	CAWSLGISYTF
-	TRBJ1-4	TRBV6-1	CASSGSVGPNEKLFF
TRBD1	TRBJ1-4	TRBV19	CASRVRQGAREKLFF
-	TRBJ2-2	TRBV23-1	CASSQLCPGGYTGELFF
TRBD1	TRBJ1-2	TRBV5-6	CASSSLDRDALYGYTF
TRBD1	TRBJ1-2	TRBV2	CASRDRGLGGYTF
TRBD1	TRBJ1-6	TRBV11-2	CASVRDRGDSPLHF